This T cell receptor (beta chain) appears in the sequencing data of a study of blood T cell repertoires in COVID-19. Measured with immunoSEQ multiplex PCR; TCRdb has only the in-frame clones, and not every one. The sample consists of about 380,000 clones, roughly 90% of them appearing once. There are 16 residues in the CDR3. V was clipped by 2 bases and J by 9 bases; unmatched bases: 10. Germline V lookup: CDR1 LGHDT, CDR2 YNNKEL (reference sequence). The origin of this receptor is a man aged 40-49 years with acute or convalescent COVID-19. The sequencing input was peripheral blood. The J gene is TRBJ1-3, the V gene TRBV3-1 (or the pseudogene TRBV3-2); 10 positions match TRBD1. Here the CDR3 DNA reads TGTGCCAGCAGCCAAACCTCCGGGACAGGGGATCGCACCATATATTTT. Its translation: CASSQTSGTGDRTIYF.